The 7 T cell receptor beta chains reported below all come from one sample, sequenced in a study of T cell changes during pregnancy in multiple sclerosis. Only in-frame clones appear in the TCRdb table, and some are missing; sequencing was by immunoSEQ multiplex PCR. Here the sample spans about 120,000 clones, 80% to 95% being singletons. Sequencing was performed on peripheral blood, taken before pregnancy. The receptors shown here come from a female donor with multiple sclerosis, enrolled in a pregnancy study.

A single count supports this clone. The V call is TRBV25-1, the J call TRBJ2-7; TRBD2 matches 9 bases. CDR1 MGHDK and CDR2 SYGVNS come from the germline V gene. J gave up 2 bases and V 6 bases, and 2 bases lay outside the gene matches. CDR3 size: 13 residues. This CDR3 is CASRTSGTYEQYF. Here the CDR3 DNA reads TGTGCCAGCAGGACTAGCGGTACCTACGAGCAGTACTTC.

The rearrangement links TRBV7-3 to TRBJ1-1; the D gene is possibly TRBD1 (5 bases). This CDR3 contains 13 residues. V was clipped by 3 bases and J by 3 bases, with 8 bases between them. Germline V gene data show CDR1 as SGHTA and CDR2 as FQGTGA. CDR3 DNA: TGTGCCAGCAGCTTCGGCAGGGACACTGAAGCTTTCTTT. This encodes CASSFGRDTEAFF.

The chain is built from TRBV2 and TRBJ2-2; 7 bases map to TRBD2. This CDR3 comprises 15 residues. In germline, CDR1 is SNHLY, CDR2 FYNNEI. J gave up 2 bases and V 6 bases, and 6 bases lay outside the gene matches. CDR3 sequence (DNA): TGTGCCAGCAGCGAAACTAGCGCCAACACCGGGGAGCTGTTTTTT. It is translated as CASSETSANTGELFF.

The chain recombines TRBV27 with TRBJ2-5; 11 nucleotides line up with TRBD2. CDR3 length: 15 amino acids. The junction had 8 bases not matched to a gene; V was cut back by 6 bases and J by 5 bases. The germline gives CDR1 MNHEY, CDR2 SMNVEV (reference sequence). The DNA for the CDR3 is TGTGCCAGCAGGCTAGCGGGAGGCCAAAGGGAGACCCAGTACTTC. Its translation is CASRLAGGQRETQYF.

The V and J genes are TRBV4-1 and TRBJ1-1, with a possible D match to TRBD1 (5 bases). In germline, CDR1 is MGHRA, CDR2 YSYEKL. This CDR3 spans 15 amino acids. V was pared by 1 base and J by 2 bases, with 11 bases between. CDR3 coding DNA: TGCGCCAGCAGCCAAGGACAGAGCGAAAACACTGAAGCTTTCTTT. Protein sequence: CASSQGQSENTEAFF.

J is TRBJ2-1 and V is TRBV20-1, with no clear D. Germline loops: CDR1 DFQATT, CDR2 SNEGSKA (reference sequence). The CDR3 spans 11 residues. V lost 0 bases and J lost 6, with 3 bases in between. CDR3 nucleotides: TGCAGTGCTAGAGAGAGCAATGAGCAGTTCTTC. It translates to CSARESNEQFF.

This clone has a handful of counts. J is TRBJ1-5 and V is TRBV2; tentatively, D is TRBD1 (6 bases). Trimming pared 5 bases from V and 3 bases from J, leaving 11 bases between. Germline V gene lookup returns CDR1 SNHLY and CDR2 FYNNEI. The CDR3 has 14 residues. The CDR3 protein is CASSTDRDNQPQHF. In DNA, the CDR3 is TGTGCCAGCAGTACGGACAGAGACAATCAGCCCCAGCATTTT.